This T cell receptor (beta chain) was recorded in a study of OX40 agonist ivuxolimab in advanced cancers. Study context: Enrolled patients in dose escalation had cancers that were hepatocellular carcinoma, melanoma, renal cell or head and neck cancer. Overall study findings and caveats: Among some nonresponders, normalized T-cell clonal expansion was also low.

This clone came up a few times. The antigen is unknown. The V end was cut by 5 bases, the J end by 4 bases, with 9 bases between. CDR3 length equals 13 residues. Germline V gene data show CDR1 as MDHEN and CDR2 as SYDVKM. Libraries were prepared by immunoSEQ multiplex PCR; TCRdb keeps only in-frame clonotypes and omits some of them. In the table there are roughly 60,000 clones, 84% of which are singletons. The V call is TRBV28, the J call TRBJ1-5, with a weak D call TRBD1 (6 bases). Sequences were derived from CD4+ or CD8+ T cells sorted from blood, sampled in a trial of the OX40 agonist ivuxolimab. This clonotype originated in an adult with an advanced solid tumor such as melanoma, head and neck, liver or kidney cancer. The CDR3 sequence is CASSARGNQPQHF. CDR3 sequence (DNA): TGTGCCAGCAGTGCCAGGGGTAATCAGCCCCAGCATTTT.